Described below is a single TCR beta chain sequence and its context. Its antigen is unknown. The data derive from a study of cytotoxic CD8 clonotypes in ibrutinib-treated CLL. Study at large: The group held 11 relapsed/refractory and 15 treatment-naive patients, with roughly 17 IGHV unmutated. Recorded responses included about 25 partial and 2 complete; following median roughly 74 months, roughly 15 stayed remitted and about 12 progressed.

CDR3 length equals 15 residues. CDR1 and CDR2 from the germline V gene are SGHTA and FQGNSA. The trim removed 5 bases at V and 4 bases at J, leaving 9 bases unmatched. Study-wide results and caveats: Sampling times differed between sustained-remission and progressing patients.

Depths of 1 in 200,000 to 1 in 1 million T cells were the sequencing target. The data were produced by immunoSEQ multiplex PCR, yet TCRdb's version contains in-frame clones alone and is incomplete. The sample has 33,000 or so clones, approximately 51% seen once; the top ten hold approximately 17%. The chain is built from TRBV7-2 and TRBJ2-5; 8 bases fit TRBD1. The sequenced sample was PBMCs, obtained before ibrutinib treatment. This receptor was obtained from a human donor with chronic lymphocytic leukemia. The CDR3 DNA is TGTGCCAGCAGCACACGACAGGGGACTGGAGAGACCCAGTACTTC. Protein sequence: CASSTRQGTGETQYF.